These 6 T cell receptor beta chains came from one sample sequenced in a study of T cells expressing NK-cell markers. TCRdb re-called the 5' RACE reads and shows each CDR3 protein once, DNA omitted. This sample's table reports under 35,000 distinct CDR3 sequences. The specimen was blood T cells: a sorted CD56 or NKG2C T cell subset, CD4+ or CD8+ T cells, or bulk PBMC T cells (not recorded which). These receptors were obtained from a woman aged 18-70 years in good health.

Here the CDR3 reads CSSRTSGVYNEQFF. This chain joins TRBV29-1 and TRBJ2-1; with no DNA, the TCRdb D assignment of TRBD2 cannot be verified. The CDR3 has 14 amino acids. CDR1 and CDR2 from the germline V gene are SQVTM and ANQGSEA.

The J gene is TRBJ1-6, the V gene TRBV7-6. The CDR3 extends over 17 amino acids. Germline V CDR1 and CDR2: SGHVS, FNYEAQ. The CDR3 loop reads CASSSDPGPRLGSPLHF.

V is TRBV5-1 and J is TRBJ2-2; the D call from TCRdb, TRBD1, cannot be confirmed without DNA. The CDR3 runs to 15 residues. Germline V CDR1 and CDR2: SGHRS, YFSETQ. The CDR3 region is CASSFRTTNTGELFF.

The chain recombines TRBV4-1 with TRBJ2-2; TCRdb outputs TRBD1, but without DNA this stays unchecked. Germline CDR1 and CDR2: MGHRA and YSYEKL. The CDR3 has 17 residues. This chain's CDR3 is CASSQLGQGGITGELFF.

The rearrangement uses TRBV27 and TRBJ2-7; the TCRdb call, TRBD2, lacks DNA for checking. This CDR3 comprises 15 residues. Germline CDR1 MNHEY, CDR2 SMNVEV (reference sequence). This CDR3 reads CASSPGTSGAYEQYF.

The J gene is TRBJ2-5, the V gene TRBV6-5. Germline lookup yields CDR1 MNHEY and CDR2 SVGAGI. This CDR3 has 12 amino acids. The CDR3 is CATKGDQETQYF.